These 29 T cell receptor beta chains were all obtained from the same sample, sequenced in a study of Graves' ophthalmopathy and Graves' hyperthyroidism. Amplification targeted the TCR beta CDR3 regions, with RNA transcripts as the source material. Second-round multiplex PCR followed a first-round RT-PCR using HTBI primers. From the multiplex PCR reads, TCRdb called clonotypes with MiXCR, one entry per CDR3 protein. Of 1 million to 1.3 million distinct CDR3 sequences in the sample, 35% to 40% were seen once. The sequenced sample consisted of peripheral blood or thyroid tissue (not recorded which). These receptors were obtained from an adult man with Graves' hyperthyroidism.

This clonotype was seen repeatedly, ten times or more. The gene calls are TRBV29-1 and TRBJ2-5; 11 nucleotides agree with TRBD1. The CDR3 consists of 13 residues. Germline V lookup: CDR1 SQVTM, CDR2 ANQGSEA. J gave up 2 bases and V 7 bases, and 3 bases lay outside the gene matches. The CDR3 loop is CSGWDRGQETQYF. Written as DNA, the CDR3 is TGCAGCGGCTGGGACAGGGGGCAAGAGACCCAGTACTTC.

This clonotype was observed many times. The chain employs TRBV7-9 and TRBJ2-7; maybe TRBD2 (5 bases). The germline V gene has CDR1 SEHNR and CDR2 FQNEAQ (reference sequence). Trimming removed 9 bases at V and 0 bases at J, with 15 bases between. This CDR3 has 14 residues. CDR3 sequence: CASSAGLVSYEQYF. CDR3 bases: TGTGCCAGTAGCGCGGGCCTGGTCTCCTACGAGCAGTACTTC.

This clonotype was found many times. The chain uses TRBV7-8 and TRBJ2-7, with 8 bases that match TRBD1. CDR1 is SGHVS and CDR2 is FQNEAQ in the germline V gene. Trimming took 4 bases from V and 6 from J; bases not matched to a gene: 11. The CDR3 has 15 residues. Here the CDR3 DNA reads TGTGCCAGCAGCTGGGCCGGGACAGGAGTCGGCGAGCAGTACTTC. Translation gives CASSWAGTGVGEQYF.

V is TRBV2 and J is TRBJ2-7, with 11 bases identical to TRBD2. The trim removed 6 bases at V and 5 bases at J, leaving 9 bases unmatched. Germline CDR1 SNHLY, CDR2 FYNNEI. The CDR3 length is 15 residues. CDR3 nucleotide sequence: TGTGCCAGCAGCCAAACTAGCGGGAGATCTGACGAGCAGTACTTC. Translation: CASSQTSGRSDEQYF.

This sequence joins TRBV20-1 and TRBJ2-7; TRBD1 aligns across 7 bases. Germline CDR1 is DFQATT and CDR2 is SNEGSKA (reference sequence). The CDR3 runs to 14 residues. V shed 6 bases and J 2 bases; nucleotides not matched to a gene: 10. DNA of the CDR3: TGCAGTGCCCAGATCCGGGACAGTACCTACGAGCAGTACTTC. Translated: CSAQIRDSTYEQYF.

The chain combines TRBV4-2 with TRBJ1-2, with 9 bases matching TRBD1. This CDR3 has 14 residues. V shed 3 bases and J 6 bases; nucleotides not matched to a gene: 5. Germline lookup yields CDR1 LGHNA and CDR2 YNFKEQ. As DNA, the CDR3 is TGTGCCAGCAGCCAGCCTTGGGACAGGGATGGCTACACCTTC. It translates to CASSQPWDRDGYTF.

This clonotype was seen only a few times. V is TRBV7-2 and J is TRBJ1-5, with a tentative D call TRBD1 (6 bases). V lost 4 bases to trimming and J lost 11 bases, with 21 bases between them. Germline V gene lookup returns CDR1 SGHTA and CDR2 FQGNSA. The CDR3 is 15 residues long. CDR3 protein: CASSSGTNSKGAQHF. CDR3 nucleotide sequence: TGTGCCAGCAGCTCCGGGACGAACTCCAAGGGGGCCCAGCATTTT.

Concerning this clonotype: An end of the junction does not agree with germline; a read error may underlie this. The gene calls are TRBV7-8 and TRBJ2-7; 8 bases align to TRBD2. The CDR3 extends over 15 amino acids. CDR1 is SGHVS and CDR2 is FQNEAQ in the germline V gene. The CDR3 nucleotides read TGTGCCAGCAGCCGGGGGGGGAACAGGCGTGGTGAGCTGTACTTC. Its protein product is CASSRGGNRRGELYF.

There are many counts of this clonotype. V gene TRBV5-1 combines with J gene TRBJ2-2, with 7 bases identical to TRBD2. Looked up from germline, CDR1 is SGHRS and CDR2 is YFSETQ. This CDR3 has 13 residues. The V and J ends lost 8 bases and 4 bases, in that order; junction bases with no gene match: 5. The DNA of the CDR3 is TGCGCCAGTTTGCGCGGGAGCACCGGGGAGCTGTTTTTT. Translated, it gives CASLRGSTGELFF. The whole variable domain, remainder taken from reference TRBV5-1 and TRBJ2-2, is KAGVTQTPRYLIKTRGQQVTLSCSPISGHRSVSWYQQTPGQGLQFLFEYFSETQRNKGNFPGRFSGRQFSNSRSEMNVSTLELGDSALYLCASLRGSTGELFFGEGSRLTVL.

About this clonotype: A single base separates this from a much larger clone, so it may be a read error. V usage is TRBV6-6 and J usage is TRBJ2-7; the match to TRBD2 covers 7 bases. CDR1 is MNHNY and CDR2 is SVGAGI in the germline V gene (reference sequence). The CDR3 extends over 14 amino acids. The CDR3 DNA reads TGTGCCGGCAGGACTCAGCGGGACTCCTACGAGCAGTACTTC. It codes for CAGRTQRDSYEQYF.

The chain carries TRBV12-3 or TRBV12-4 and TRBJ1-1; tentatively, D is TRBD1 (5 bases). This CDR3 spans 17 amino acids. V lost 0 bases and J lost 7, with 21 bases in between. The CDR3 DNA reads TGTGCCAGCAGTTTAGCGAAGGGCCAGGGAAGGAATCTTGAAGCTTTCTTT. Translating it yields CASSLAKGQGRNLEAFF.

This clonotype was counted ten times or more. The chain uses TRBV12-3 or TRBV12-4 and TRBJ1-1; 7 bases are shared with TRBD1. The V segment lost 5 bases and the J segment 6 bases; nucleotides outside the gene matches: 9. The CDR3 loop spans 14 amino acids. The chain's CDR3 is CASSVRGVNAEAFF. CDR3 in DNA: TGTGCCAGCAGTGTCAGGGGGGTAAACGCTGAAGCTTTCTTT.

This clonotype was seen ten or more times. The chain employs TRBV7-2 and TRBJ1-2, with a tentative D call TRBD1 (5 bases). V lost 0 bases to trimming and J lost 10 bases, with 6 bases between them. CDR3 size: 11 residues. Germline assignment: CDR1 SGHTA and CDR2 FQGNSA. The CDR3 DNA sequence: TGTGCCAGCAGCTTAGCAGGGGCCTACACCTTC. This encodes CASSLAGAYTF. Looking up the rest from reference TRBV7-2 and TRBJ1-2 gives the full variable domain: GAGVSQSPSNKVTEKGKDVELRCDPISGHTALYWYRQSLGQGLEFLIYFQGNSAPDKSGLPSDRFSAERTGGSVSTLTIQRTQQEDSAVYLCASSLAGAYTFGSGTRLTVV.

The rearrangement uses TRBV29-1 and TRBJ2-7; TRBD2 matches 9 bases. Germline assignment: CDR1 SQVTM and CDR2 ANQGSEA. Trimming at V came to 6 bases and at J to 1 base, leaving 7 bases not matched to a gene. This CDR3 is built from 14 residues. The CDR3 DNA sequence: TGCAGCGTAGGTGGGACTAGCTTTTCCTACGAGCAGTACTTC. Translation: CSVGGTSFSYEQYF.

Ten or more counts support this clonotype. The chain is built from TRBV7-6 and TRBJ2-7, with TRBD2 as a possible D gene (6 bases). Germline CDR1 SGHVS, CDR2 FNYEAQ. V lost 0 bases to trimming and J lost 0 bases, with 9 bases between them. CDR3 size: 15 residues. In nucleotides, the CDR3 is TGTGCCAGCAGCTTAGCTTTCGGGAGCTCCTACGAGCAGTACTTC. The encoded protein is CASSLAFGSSYEQYF.

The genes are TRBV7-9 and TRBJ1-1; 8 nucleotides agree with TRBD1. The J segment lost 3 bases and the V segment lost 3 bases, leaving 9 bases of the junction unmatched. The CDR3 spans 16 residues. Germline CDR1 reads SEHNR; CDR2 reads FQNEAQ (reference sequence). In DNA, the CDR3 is TGTGCCAGCAGCTTGGGACAGGTCCCCCGCGACACTGAAGCTTTCTTT. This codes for CASSLGQVPRDTEAFF.

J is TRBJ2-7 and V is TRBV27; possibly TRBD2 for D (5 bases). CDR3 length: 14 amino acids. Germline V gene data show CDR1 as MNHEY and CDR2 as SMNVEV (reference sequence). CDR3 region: CVSLSRRSSYEQYF. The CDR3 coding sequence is TGTGTATCCCTTAGCCGGAGGAGCTCCTACGAGCAGTACTTC.

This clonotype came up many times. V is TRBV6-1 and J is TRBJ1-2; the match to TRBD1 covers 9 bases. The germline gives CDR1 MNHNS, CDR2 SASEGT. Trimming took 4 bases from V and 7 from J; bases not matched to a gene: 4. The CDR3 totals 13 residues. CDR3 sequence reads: CASSAGTGFGYTF. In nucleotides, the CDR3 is TGTGCCAGCAGTGCCGGGACAGGGTTTGGCTACACCTTC.

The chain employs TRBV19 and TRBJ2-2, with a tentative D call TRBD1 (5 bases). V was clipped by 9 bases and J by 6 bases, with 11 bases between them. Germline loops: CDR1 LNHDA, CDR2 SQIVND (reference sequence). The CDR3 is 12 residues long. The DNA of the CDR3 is TGTGCCAGCCCAGGGCACGCCGGGGAGCTGTTTTTT. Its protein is CASPGHAGELFF.

CDR3 loop: CASSPGGGTNEKLFF. The CDR3 nucleotides read TGTGCCAGCAGTCCGGGCGGGGGTACTAATGAAAAACTGTTTTTT. The V and J genes are TRBV12-3 or TRBV12-4 and TRBJ1-4; tentatively, D is TRBD1 (5 bases). V lost 5 bases, J lost 2 bases, and 12 bases lay in between. The CDR3 is 15 amino acids.

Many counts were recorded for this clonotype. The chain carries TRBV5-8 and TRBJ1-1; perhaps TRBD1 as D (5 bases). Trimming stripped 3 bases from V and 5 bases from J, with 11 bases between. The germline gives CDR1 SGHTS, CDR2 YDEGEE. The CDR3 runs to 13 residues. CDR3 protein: CASSWAGLTEAFF. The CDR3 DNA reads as TGTGCCAGCAGCTGGGCAGGGTTAACTGAAGCTTTCTTT.

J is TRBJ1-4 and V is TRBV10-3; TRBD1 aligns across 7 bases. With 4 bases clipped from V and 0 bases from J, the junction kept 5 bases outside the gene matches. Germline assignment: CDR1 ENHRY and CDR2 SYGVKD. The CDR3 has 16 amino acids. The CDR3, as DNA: TGTGCCATCAGTGTGCCCGGGACAGCAACTAATGAAAAACTGTTTTTT. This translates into CAISVPGTATNEKLFF.

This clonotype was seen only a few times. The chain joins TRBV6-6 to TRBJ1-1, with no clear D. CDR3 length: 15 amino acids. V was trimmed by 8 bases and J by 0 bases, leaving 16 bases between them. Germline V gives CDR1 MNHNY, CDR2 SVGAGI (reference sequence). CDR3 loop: CASLRVSNMNTEAFF. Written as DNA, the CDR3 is TGTGCCAGCCTGAGAGTCAGTAACATGAACACTGAAGCTTTCTTT.

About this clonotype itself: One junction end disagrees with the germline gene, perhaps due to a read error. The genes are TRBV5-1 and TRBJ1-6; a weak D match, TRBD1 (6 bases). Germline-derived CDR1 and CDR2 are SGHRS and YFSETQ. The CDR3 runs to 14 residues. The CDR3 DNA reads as TGTGCCAGCAGCTTAGTGGGGGACAATTCACCCCTCAACTTT. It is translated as CASSLVGDNSPLNF.

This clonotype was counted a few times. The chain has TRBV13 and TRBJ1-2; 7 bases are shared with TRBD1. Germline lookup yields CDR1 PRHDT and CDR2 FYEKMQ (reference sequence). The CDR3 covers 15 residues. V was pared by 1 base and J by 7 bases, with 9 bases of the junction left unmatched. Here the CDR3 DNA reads TGTGCCAGCAGCTTAGTATCAACAGGGGTCTCTGGCTACACCTTC. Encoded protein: CASSLVSTGVSGYTF.

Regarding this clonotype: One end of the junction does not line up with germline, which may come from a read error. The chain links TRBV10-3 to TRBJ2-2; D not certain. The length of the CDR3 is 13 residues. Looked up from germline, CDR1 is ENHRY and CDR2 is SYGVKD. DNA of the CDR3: TGTGCCAGCAGTGGAATAGCCTCCGGGGAGCTGTTTTTT. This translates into CASSGIASGELFF.

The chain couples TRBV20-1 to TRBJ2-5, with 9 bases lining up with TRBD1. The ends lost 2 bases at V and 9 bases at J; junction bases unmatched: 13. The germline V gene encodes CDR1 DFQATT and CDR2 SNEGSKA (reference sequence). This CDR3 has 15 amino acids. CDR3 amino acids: CSARRGTGFNQPQYF. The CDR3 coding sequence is TGCAGTGCTAGACGCGGGACAGGGTTCAATCAGCCCCAGTACTTC.

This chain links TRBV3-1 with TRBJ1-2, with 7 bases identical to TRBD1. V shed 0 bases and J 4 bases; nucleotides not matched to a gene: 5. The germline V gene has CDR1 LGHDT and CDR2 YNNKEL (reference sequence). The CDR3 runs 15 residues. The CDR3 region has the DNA TGTGCCAGCAGCCAAGATACAGGGGTTGTCTATGGCTACACCTTC. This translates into CASSQDTGVVYGYTF. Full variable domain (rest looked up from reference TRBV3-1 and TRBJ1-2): DTAVSQTPKYLVTQMGNDKSIKCEQNLGHDTMYWYKQDSKKFLKIMFSYNNKELIINETVPNRFSPKSPDKAHLNLHINSLELGDSAVYFCASSQDTGVVYGYTFGSGTRLTVV.

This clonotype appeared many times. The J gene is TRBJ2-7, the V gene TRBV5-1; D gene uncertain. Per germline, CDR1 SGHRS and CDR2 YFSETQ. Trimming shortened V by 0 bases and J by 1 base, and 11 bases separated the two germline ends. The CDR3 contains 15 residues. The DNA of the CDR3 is TGCGCCAGCAGCTTGGTTCTGGACGGGTCCTACGAGCAGTACTTC. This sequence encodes CASSLVLDGSYEQYF.